Listed below are T cell receptor beta chains from one sample, sequenced in a study of blood T cell repertoires in COVID-19. Generated by immunoSEQ multiplex PCR, the TCRdb table keeps only in-frame clones and is missing some. The sample lists fewer than 50,000 clones; around four fifths were seen once. What was sequenced was peripheral blood. These receptors were taken from an elderly woman with active or convalescent COVID-19. The CDR3 runs from the conserved cysteine through the conserved F or W. The order of the fields is CDR3 protein, V gene, J gene.

CASSRTGIEAFF	TRBV3-1/TRBV3-2	TRBJ1-1
CAISGSVSPGSEAFF	TRBV10-3	TRBJ1-1
CASSLTGNQPQHF	TRBV5-5	TRBJ1-5
CASTGLGGTDTQYF	TRBV5-1	TRBJ2-3
CASRLSTGGTYGYTF	TRBV5-4	TRBJ1-2
CASSLATGDGEKLFF	TRBV7-6	TRBJ1-4
CASSYTGQGNQPQHF	TRBV6-2/TRBV6-3	TRBJ1-5
CATSSTRGGYEQYF	TRBV15	TRBJ2-7
CASSGASDRGQNEAFF	TRBV28	TRBJ1-1
CASSIGDFYEQYF	TRBV6-6	TRBJ2-7
CASSQVLGLPYEQYF	TRBV3-1/TRBV3-2	TRBJ2-7
CASSRSTTSGYSYEQYF	TRBV3-1/TRBV3-2	TRBJ2-7
CASSSGQPRETQYF	TRBV5-4	TRBJ2-5
CASMERTGVVYGYTF	TRBV28	TRBJ1-2
CATSYGRSRYGYTF	TRBV28	TRBJ1-2
CASSRPSGNTEAFF	TRBV28	TRBJ1-1
CASSSNTGGSVPQHF	TRBV10-2	TRBJ1-5
CASSQTSLGETQYF	TRBV6-5	TRBJ2-5
CASSQEGEALDTQYF	TRBV4-2	TRBJ2-3
CAYQGDSSGNTIYF	TRBV6-5	TRBJ1-3
CASSVGQGNYGYTF	TRBV2	TRBJ1-2
CASSNSGLAGGTDTQYF	TRBV19	TRBJ2-3
CASSSRDFYEQYF	TRBV18	TRBJ2-7
CSASAYWEQFF	TRBV20-1	TRBJ2-1